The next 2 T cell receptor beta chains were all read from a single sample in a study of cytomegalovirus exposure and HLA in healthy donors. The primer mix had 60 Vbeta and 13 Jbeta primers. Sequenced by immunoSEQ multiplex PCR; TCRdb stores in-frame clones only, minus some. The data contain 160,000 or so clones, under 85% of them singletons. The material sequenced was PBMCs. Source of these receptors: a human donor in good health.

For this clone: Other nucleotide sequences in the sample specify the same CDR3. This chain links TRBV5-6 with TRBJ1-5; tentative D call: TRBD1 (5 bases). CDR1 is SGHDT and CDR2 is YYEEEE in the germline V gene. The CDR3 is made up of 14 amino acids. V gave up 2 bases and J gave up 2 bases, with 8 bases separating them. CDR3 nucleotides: TGTGCCAGCAGCTTTCGGGGGGGCAATCAGCCCCAGCATTTT. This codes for CASSFRGGNQPQHF.

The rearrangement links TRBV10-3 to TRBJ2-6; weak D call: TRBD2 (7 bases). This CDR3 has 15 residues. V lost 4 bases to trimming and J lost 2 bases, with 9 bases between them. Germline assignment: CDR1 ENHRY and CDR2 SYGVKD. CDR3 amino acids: CAISGGGPGANVLTF. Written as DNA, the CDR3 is TGTGCCATCAGTGGGGGGGGCCCTGGGGCCAACGTCCTGACTTTC.